These 28 T cell receptor beta chains originate from one sample sequenced in a study of blood T cell repertoires in COVID-19. The method was immunoSEQ multiplex PCR; TCRdb's version includes in-frame clones alone and lacks a portion of them. The sample consists of about 200,000 clones, approximately 81% of them appearing once. Sequenced: PBMCs or T cells enriched from blood (not recorded which). The source of these receptors is a woman between 50 and 59 years old with acute COVID-19.

The rearrangement uses TRBV7-2 and TRBJ2-1, with TRBD2 matching over 13 bases. The CDR3 extends over 16 amino acids. Trimming cost V 4 bases and J 16 bases; bases outside gene matches: 16. CDR1 and CDR2 (germline): SGHTA, FQGNSA. The CDR3: CASSSQTSGGKIGGFF. The CDR3 region has the DNA TGTGCCAGCAGCTCCCAGACTAGCGGGGGGAAAATCGGTGGCTTCTTC.

V is TRBV2 and J is TRBJ2-7; possible D gene TRBD2, 6 bases. The germline gives CDR1 SNHLY, CDR2 FYNNEI. V lost 6 bases, J lost 2 bases, and 32 bases lay in between. The CDR3 consists of 20 residues. CDR3 nucleotides: TGTGCCAGCAGCCTCTTGCACCCCGTCGGGAAGGGGCGGAGGGCCTACGAGCAGTACTTC. Translation gives CASSLLHPVGKGRRAYEQYF.

CDR3 sequence reads: CASSELAGPSYEQYF. The CDR3 coding sequence is TGTGCCAGCTCAGAACTAGCGGGGCCCTCCTACGAGCAGTACTTC. The V gene is TRBV18, the J gene TRBJ2-7; 10 bases line up with TRBD2. Germline V gives CDR1 KGHSH, CDR2 LQKENI. The CDR3 is 15 residues long. V was clipped by 5 bases and J by 0 bases; unmatched bases: 4.

The chain couples TRBV10-1 to TRBJ2-4; D unclear. Trimming shortened V by 11 bases and J by 0 bases, and 11 bases separated the two germline ends. The CDR3 loop spans 13 amino acids. Germline V gene data show CDR1 as WNHNN and CDR2 as SYGVQD (reference sequence). The DNA for the CDR3 is TGCGCCCAGATGAACCTAGCCAAAAACATTCAGTACTTC. Translation: CAQMNLAKNIQYF.

J is TRBJ2-7 and V is TRBV7-9, with D possibly matching TRBD2 (6 bases). Trimming cost V 3 bases and J 3 bases, with 12 bases left between them. Germline V lookup: CDR1 SEHNR, CDR2 FQNEAQ (reference sequence). The CDR3 length is 14 residues. This CDR3 reads CASSLGGDGYEQYF. The CDR3 coding sequence is TGTGCCAGCAGCTTGGGGGGTGACGGCTACGAGCAGTACTTC.

The chain has TRBV19 and TRBJ2-3; 8 nucleotides align to TRBD2. The germline CDR1 and CDR2 sequences are LNHDA and SQIVND (reference sequence). The CDR3 has 15 residues. Trimming cost V 8 bases and J 1 base; bases outside gene matches: 8. CDR3 loop: CASRLSGGRTDTQYF. In nucleotides, the CDR3 is TGTGCCAGTCGGCTAAGCGGGGGCCGCACAGATACGCAGTATTTT.

The chain recombines TRBV11-2 with TRBJ2-4; weak D call: TRBD2 (6 bases). The CDR3 length is 17 residues. Trimming pared 5 bases from V and 0 bases from J, leaving 17 bases between. CDR1 is SGHAT and CDR2 is FQNNGV in the germline V gene. The CDR3 region is CASSPPGGLIAKNIQYF. In nucleotides, the CDR3 is TGTGCCAGCAGCCCCCCCGGAGGGCTGATAGCCAAAAACATTCAGTACTTC.

The chain uses TRBV4-1 and TRBJ1-3; TRBD1 matches at 7 bases. CDR1 is MGHRA and CDR2 is YSYEKL in the germline V gene. V lost 4 bases and J lost 0; bases outside the gene matches: 6. CDR3 size: 16 residues. The CDR3 region is CASSRDRTSSGNTIYF. The CDR3 region has the DNA TGCGCCAGCAGCCGGGACAGAACGAGCTCTGGAAACACCATATATTTT.

The chain employs TRBV5-5 and TRBJ2-7; 10 nucleotides line up with TRBD1. Unmatched junction bases numbered 9, after V lost 4 bases and J lost 2 bases. The CDR3 totals 16 residues. Germline V CDR1 and CDR2: SGHKS, YYEKEE (reference sequence). Here the CDR3 DNA reads TGTGCCAGCAGCGAACGGGGGGGACAGGGGACCTACGAGCAGTACTTC. Protein sequence: CASSERGGQGTYEQYF. Drawing the rest from reference TRBV5-5 and TRBJ2-7, the complete variable domain is DAGVTQSPTHLIKTRGQQVTLRCSPISGHKSVSWYQQVLGQGPQFIFQYYEKEERGRGNFPDRFSARQFPNYSSELNVNALLLGDSALYLCASSERGGQGTYEQYFGPGTRLTVT.

This clone was counted a few times. The V and J genes are TRBV7-2 and TRBJ2-2; 12 bases are shared with TRBD1. From germline, CDR1 is SGHTA and CDR2 FQGNSA. This CDR3 region has 17 residues. V lost 1 base, J lost 7 bases, and 7 bases stayed unmatched. In nucleotides, the CDR3 is TGTGCCAGCAGCTTAGGCCCGGGACAGGGGGCCGGCGGGGAGCTGTTTTTT. This codes for CASSLGPGQGAGGELFF.

The chain recombines TRBV7-9 with TRBJ1-5; tentatively, D is TRBD1 (6 bases). The CDR3 is 15 residues long. Trimming cost V 1 base and J 3 bases, with 10 bases left between them. Germline CDR1 and CDR2: SEHNR and FQNEAQ (reference sequence). CDR3 in DNA: TGTGCCAGCAGCTTAGACAGGGAGAACAATCAGCCCCAGCATTTT. Translating gives CASSLDRENNQPQHF.

The chain employs TRBV6-1 and TRBJ1-5; the match to TRBD1 covers 10 bases. Germline V gene data show CDR1 as MNHNS and CDR2 as SASEGT. The CDR3 length is 15 residues. V lost 6 bases, J lost 0 bases, and 2 bases stayed unmatched. As DNA, the CDR3 is TGTGCCAGCAGGACAGGGGGCCCTAGCAATCAGCCCCAGCATTTT. Its translation: CASRTGGPSNQPQHF.

The V call is TRBV27, the J call TRBJ1-6, with a weak D call TRBD1 (5 bases). The germline V gene has CDR1 MNHEY and CDR2 SMNVEV (reference sequence). CDR3 size: 13 residues. Trimming cost V 4 bases and J 9 bases, with 10 bases left between them. The CDR3, as DNA: TGTGCCAGCAGTTCAGCGGGACCTTCACCCCTCCACTTT. Translated: CASSSAGPSPLHF.

The rearrangement links TRBV5-1 to TRBJ2-3, with D possibly being TRBD2 (6 bases). The ends were cut back, 4 bases at V and 4 bases at J, with 16 bases in the middle. The CDR3 is 15 amino acids. Germline CDR1 is SGHRS and CDR2 is YFSETQ. CDR3 region: CASSLGGESADTQYF. The CDR3 DNA is TGCGCCAGCAGCCTCGGGGGAGAATCGGCAGATACGCAGTATTTT.

V is TRBV4-3 and J is TRBJ2-7; TRBD2 might be the D (5 bases). The germline V gene has CDR1 LGHNA and CDR2 YSLEER. CDR3 length: 14 residues. Trimming took 3 bases from V and 7 from J, leaving 16 bases between them. CDR3 in amino acids: CASSQNFGPGEQYF. For the CDR3, the DNA is TGCGCCAGCAGCCAGAACTTTGGGCCGGGGGAGCAGTACTTC.

This chain uses TRBV2 with TRBJ2-1, with a possible D match to TRBD1 (5 bases). The CDR3 spans 15 residues. Germline-derived CDR1 and CDR2 are SNHLY and FYNNEI. Trimming left V 8 bases short and J 3 bases short, with 17 bases between. The CDR3 bases are TGTGCCAGCGCCTTAGATGGGGCAGACTACAATGAGCAGTTCTTC. This translates into CASALDGADYNEQFF.

This clone has only a few counts. The gene calls are TRBV28 and TRBJ1-2; the D gene is possibly TRBD1 (5 bases). V was clipped by 6 bases and J by 7 bases, with 15 bases between them. This CDR3 has 13 residues. Germline-derived CDR1 and CDR2 are MDHEN and SYDVKM. CDR3: CASRPQGGSGYTF. In DNA, the CDR3 is TGTGCCAGCAGACCTCAGGGTGGAAGTGGCTACACCTTC.

V usage is TRBV4-2 and J usage is TRBJ2-1; 10 positions match TRBD2. CDR1 is LGHNA and CDR2 is YNFKEQ in the germline V gene. The trim removed 4 bases at V and 4 bases at J, leaving 4 bases unmatched. The CDR3 is 15 residues long. The CDR3 DNA follows: TGTGCCAGCAGCCCCGGACTAGCGGAATACAATGAGCAGTTCTTC. Amino acid sequence: CASSPGLAEYNEQFF.

The chain carries TRBV21-1 and TRBJ1-6; the DNA was not used to check the table's D call, TRBD1. TRBV21-1 is noted as a pseudogene. The CDR3 spans 21 residues. The CDR3 region has the DNA TGTGCCAGCAGCAAAGAGAAATCTTGCGGATGGACAGGGCGAAGTAATTCACCCCTCCACTTT. It yields the protein CASSKEKSCGWTGRSNSPLHF.

The genes are TRBV5-6 and TRBJ1-4; D gene unclear. The CDR3 loop spans 18 amino acids. V dropped 0 bases and J dropped 4 bases, with 19 bases sitting between them. Germline values: CDR1 SGHDT, CDR2 YYEEEE. CDR3 sequence reads: CASSLALSSGEGNEKLFF. As DNA, the CDR3 is TGTGCCAGCAGCTTGGCCCTCTCCAGCGGGGAGGGTAATGAAAAACTGTTTTTT.

The chain is built from TRBV28 and TRBJ1-6; TRBD1 is a possible D gene (6 bases). The CDR3 is made up of 16 amino acids. The V and J ends lost 4 bases and 8 bases respectively, with 18 bases between them. Germline lookup yields CDR1 MDHEN and CDR2 SYDVKM. The CDR3 DNA reads TGTGCCAGCAGTTCCCCACAGGGTCCTCCGTATTCACCCCTCCACTTT. Amino acid sequence: CASSSPQGPPYSPLHF. The variable domain in full, with the rest retrieved from reference TRBV28 and TRBJ1-6, is DVKVTQSSRYLVKRTGEKVFLECVQDMDHENMFWYRQDPGLGLRLIYFSYDVKMKEKGDIPEGYSVSREKKERFSLILESASTNQTSMYLCASSSPQGPPYSPLHFGNGTRLTVT.

This chain uses TRBV9 with TRBJ2-5, with D possibly being TRBD2 (6 bases). Trimming shortened V by 0 bases and J by 5 bases, and 8 bases separated the two germline ends. The germline CDR1 and CDR2 sequences are SGDLS and YYNGEE. The CDR3 loop spans 13 amino acids. CDR3 nucleotide sequence: TGTGCCAGCAGCGTAGCTAGCGCGGAGACCCAGTACTTC. Amino acids: CASSVASAETQYF.

The chain links TRBV7-2 to TRBJ1-1, with D possibly being TRBD1 (5 bases). Germline CDR1 SGHTA, CDR2 FQGNSA. V was pared by 4 bases and J by 5 bases, with 17 bases between. CDR3 size: 15 residues. This chain's CDR3 is CASSSSGTAGTEAFF. The CDR3 region has the DNA TGTGCCAGCAGCTCCTCGGGGACCGCGGGGACTGAAGCTTTCTTT.

This chain connects TRBV2 to TRBJ2-5; 8 nucleotides match TRBD2. Germline CDR1 is SNHLY and CDR2 is FYNNEI. The CDR3 is 14 amino acids. V lost 3 bases, J lost 7 bases, and 7 bases stayed unmatched. The CDR3 DNA follows: TGTGCCAGCAGTGAGACGGGGGGGCCAGGGACCCAGTACTTC. As protein: CASSETGGPGTQYF.

This clone was observed a single time. The chain carries TRBV3-1 (or the pseudogene TRBV3-2) and TRBJ1-2, with a possible D match to TRBD1 (6 bases). The CDR3 is 14 residues long. CDR1 is LGHDT, CDR2 YNNKEL, per germline (reference sequence). Trimming pared 4 bases from V and 6 bases from J, leaving 15 bases between. The chain's CDR3 is CASSRTQGADGYTF. The CDR3 DNA reads as TGTGCCAGCAGCCGCACACAGGGAGCCGATGGCTACACCTTC.

This rearrangement joins TRBV7-2 to TRBJ2-3; D not resolved. Germline values: CDR1 SGHTA, CDR2 FQGNSA. V lost 3 bases and J lost 0, with 13 bases in between. The CDR3 is 16 residues long. CDR3 DNA: TGTGCCAGCAGCTTTCGGCCACAGTTTAGCACAGATACGCAGTATTTT. Its protein is CASSFRPQFSTDTQYF.

CDR3 sequence reads: CASSYTTGSYEQYF. The CDR3 DNA follows: TGTGCCAGCAGCTATACGACAGGATCCTACGAGCAGTACTTC. This chain uses TRBV6-6 with TRBJ2-7; a weak D match, TRBD1 (6 bases). Germline loops: CDR1 MNHNY, CDR2 SVGAGI (reference sequence). The V end lost 6 bases, the J end lost 1 base, and 13 bases lay between the germline ends. The CDR3 runs 14 residues.

This chain links TRBV5-1 with TRBJ2-2; TRBD1 agrees at 7 bases. J gave up 3 bases and V 0 bases, and 2 bases lay outside the gene matches. There are 15 residues in the CDR3. Germline loops: CDR1 SGHRS, CDR2 YFSETQ. This CDR3 is CASSLGQGDTGELFF. The CDR3 bases are TGCGCCAGCAGCTTGGGACAGGGTGACACCGGGGAGCTGTTTTTT. The full variable domain, rest sourced from reference TRBV5-1 and TRBJ2-2, is KAGVTQTPRYLIKTRGQQVTLSCSPISGHRSVSWYQQTPGQGLQFLFEYFSETQRNKGNFPGRFSGRQFSNSRSEMNVSTLELGDSALYLCASSLGQGDTGELFFGEGSRLTVL.